A selection of T cell receptor beta chains follows, all from one sample in a study of OX40 agonist ivuxolimab in advanced cancers. TCRdb's copy holds only in-frame clones and misses some; the assay was immunoSEQ multiplex PCR. The sample contains about 61,000 clones, 85% to 90% of which appear only once. Sequences were derived from CD4+ or CD8+ T cells sorted from blood, sampled in a trial of the OX40 agonist ivuxolimab. The receptors were gathered from an adult with an advanced solid tumor such as melanoma, head and neck, liver or kidney cancer. Both conserved end residues are trimmed from each CDR3.

v_call,cdr3_aa
TRBV2,ASSHPGTGQNEQF
TRBV7-9,ASSGRTNNSPLH
TRBV20-1,SVAGSKALH
TRBV5-1,ASSLTSTEAF
TRBV7-9,ASSPWGGNQETQY
TRBV7-2,ASSSSLAGGSETQY
TRBV19,ASSMGEYQPQH
TRBV29-1,SVKVGGGEPQH
TRBV29-1,SVDVLRGQGGKGYT
TRBV11-2,ASSLVVRGQETQY
TRBV19,ASSGYGRGDEKLF
TRBV18,ASSDTWTYEQY
TRBV18,ASSPPQGSGNTIY
TRBV5-1,ASSLLQGENTEAF
TRBV4-2,ASRAGQGGTGELF
TRBV7-3,ASSLNSGPGMETQY
TRBV9,ASSVVDSASSGNTIY
TRBV7-9,ASSSLGDRSGTEAF